The clone carrying this T cell receptor (beta chain) was counted a few times. The source of the sample is a study of T-cell reconstitution after alpha-beta-depleted transplantation in children. The germline V gene encodes CDR1 SGHTA and CDR2 FQGTGA. The CDR3 runs 16 residues. After removal of 3 bases from V and 4 bases from J, the junction contained 6 bases not matched to a gene. This sample's TCRbeta library carried unique molecular identifier barcodes. Each CDR3 protein is one row after TCRdb ran MiXCR on the PCR reads. The data show about 600,000 distinct CDR3 sequences, over 9.5% seen once. Here the sequenced sample was PBMCs from the stem cell graft donor, taken from the stem cell graft. The source is a human donor who donated a stem cell graft to a child with acute myeloid leukemia. The rearrangement joins TRBV7-3 to TRBJ2-2; 9 nucleotides agree with TRBD2. In nucleotides, the CDR3 is TGTGCCAGCAGCTTCGCCAGGACTAGCGTCACCGGGGAGCTGTTTTTT. Protein sequence: CASSFARTSVTGELFF.